This T cell receptor (beta chain) appears in the sequencing data of a study of PD-L1 blockade in urothelial cancer. Across the whole study: At some point between 2013 and 2014, patients got going on atezolizumab, taking 1,200 mg intravenously every 3 weeks. About 90% of the 29 patients were men with bladder-origin urothelial cancer.

As for time point: peripheral blood 6 weeks after treatment start. Method: immunoSEQ multiplex PCR; TCRdb's copy keeps in-frame clones and lacks some. The sample holds 40,000 to 50,000 clones; about 86% are singletons and the top ten take about 9.4%. CDR3 length: 14 amino acids. V lost 4 bases and J 3 bases, leaving 12 bases between the germline ends. The germline V gene has CDR1 SNHLY and CDR2 FYNNEI. The sample in question was PBMCs, obtained around atezolizumab (anti-PD-L1) treatment. The source of this sequence is a man in his 60s with urothelial cancer. The rearrangement uses TRBV2 and TRBJ1-2, with TRBD1 as a possible D gene (6 bases). CDR3 DNA: TGTGCCAGCAGTGCAGGGGAGGGGTACTATGGCTACACCTTC. Translated, it gives CASSAGEGYYGYTF.